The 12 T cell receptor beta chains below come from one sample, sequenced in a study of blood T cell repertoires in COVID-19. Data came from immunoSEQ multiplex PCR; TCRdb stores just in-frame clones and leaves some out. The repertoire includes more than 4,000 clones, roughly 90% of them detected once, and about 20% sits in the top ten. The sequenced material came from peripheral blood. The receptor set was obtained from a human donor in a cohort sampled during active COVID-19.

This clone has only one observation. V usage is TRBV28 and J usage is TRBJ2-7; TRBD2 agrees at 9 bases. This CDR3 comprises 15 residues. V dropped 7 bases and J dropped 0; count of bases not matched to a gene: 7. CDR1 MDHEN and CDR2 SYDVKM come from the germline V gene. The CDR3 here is CASIWGSGSSYEQYF. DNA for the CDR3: TGTGCCAGCATCTGGGGTAGCGGGAGCTCCTACGAGCAGTACTTC.

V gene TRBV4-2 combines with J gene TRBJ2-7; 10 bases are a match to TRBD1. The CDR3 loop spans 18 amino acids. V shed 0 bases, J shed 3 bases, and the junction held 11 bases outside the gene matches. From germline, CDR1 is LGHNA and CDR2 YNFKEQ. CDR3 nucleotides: TGTGCCAGCAGCCAAGAATTGGGGACCGGGACAGGGGTCTACGAGCAGTACTTC. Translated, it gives CASSQELGTGTGVYEQYF.

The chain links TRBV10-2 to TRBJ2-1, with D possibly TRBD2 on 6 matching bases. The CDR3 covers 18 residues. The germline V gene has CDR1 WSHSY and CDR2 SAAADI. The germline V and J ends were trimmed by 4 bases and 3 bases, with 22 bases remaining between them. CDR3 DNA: TGCGCCAGCAGTGCGGAGGGTCTAGGGCCCTTGGGCTACAATGAGCAGTTCTTC. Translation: CASSAEGLGPLGYNEQFF.

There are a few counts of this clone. Here the CDR3 DNA reads TGTGCCCCAACCCGGGTTCCCTACGAGCAGTACTTC. Amino acid sequence: CAPTRVPYEQYF. The genes are TRBV30 and TRBJ2-7; D not resolved. Germline V gene lookup returns CDR1 GTSNPN and CDR2 SVGIG (reference sequence). This CDR3 is 12 amino acids long. Trimming left V 8 bases short and J 2 bases short, with 13 bases between.

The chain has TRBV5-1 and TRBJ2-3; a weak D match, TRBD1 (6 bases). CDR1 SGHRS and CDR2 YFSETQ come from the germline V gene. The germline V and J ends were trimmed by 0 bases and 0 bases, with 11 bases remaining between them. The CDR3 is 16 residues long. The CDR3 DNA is TGCGCCAGCAGCTTGGAGACAGGCCGTAGCACAGATACGCAGTATTTT. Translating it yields CASSLETGRSTDTQYF.

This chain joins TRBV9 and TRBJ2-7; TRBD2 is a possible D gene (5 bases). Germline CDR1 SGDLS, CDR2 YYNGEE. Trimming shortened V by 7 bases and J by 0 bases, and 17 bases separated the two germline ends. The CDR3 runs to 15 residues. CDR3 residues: CASSPRGLSSYEQYF. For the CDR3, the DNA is TGTGCCAGCTCCCCCCGCGGGCTAAGCTCCTACGAGCAGTACTTC.

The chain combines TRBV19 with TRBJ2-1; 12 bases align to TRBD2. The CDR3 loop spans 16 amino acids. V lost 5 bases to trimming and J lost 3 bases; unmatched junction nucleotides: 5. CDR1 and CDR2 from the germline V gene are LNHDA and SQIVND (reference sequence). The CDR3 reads CASSPRLAGDYNEQFF. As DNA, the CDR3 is TGTGCCAGTAGTCCGCGACTAGCGGGGGACTACAATGAGCAGTTCTTC. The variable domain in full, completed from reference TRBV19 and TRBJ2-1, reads DGGITQSPKYLFRKEGQNVTLSCEQNLNHDAMYWYRQDPGQGLRLIYYSQIVNDFQKGDIAEGYSVSREKKESFPLTVTSAQKNPTAFYLCASSPRLAGDYNEQFFGPGTRLTVL.

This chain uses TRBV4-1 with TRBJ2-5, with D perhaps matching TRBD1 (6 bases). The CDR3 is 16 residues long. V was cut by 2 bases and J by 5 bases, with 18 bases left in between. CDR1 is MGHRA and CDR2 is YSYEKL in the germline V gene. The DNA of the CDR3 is TGCGCCAGCAGCCAAACAACACAGGGCCCTTTGGAGACCCAGTACTTC. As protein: CASSQTTQGPLETQYF.

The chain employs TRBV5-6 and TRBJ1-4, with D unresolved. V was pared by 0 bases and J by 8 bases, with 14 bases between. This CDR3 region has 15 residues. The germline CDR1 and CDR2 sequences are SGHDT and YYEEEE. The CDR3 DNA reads TGTGCCAGCAGCTTGGTACGGCGGAGTGTGGAAAAACTGTTTTTT. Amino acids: CASSLVRRSVEKLFF.

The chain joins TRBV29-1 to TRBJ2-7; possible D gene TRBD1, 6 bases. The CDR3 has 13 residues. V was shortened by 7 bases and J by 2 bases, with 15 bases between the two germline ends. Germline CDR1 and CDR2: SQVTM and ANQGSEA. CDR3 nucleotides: TGCAGCGCCAGGGGTGCGGGCACCTACGAGCAGTACTTC. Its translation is CSARGAGTYEQYF.

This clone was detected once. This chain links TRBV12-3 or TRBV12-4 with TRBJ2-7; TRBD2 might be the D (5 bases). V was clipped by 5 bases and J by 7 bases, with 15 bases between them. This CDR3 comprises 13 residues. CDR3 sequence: CASSLVRDGEQYF. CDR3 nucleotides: TGTGCCAGCAGTCTGGTGAGGGATGGAGAGCAGTACTTC.

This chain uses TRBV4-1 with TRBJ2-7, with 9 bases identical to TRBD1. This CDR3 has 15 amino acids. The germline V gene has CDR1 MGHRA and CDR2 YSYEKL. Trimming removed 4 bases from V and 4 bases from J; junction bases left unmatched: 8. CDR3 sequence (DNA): TGCGCCAGCAGCCCCGACAGGGGGTCTTTGTACGAGCAGTACTTC. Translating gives CASSPDRGSLYEQYF.